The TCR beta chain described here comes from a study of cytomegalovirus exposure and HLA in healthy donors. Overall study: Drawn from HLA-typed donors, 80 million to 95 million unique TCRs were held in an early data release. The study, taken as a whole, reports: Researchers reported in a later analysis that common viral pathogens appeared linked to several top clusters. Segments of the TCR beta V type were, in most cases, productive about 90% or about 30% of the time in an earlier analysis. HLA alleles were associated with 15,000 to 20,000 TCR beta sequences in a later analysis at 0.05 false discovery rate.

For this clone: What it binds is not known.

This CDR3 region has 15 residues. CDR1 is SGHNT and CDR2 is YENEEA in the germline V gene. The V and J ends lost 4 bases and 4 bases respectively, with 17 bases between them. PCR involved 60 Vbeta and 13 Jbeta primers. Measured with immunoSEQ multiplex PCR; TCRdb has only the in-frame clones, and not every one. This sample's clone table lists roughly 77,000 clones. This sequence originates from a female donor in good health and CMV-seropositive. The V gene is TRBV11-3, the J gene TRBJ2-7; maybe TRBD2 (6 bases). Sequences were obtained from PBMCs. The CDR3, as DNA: TGTGCCAGCAGCTCTTGGGTGGGGGGTTTGTACGAGCAGTACTTC. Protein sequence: CASSSWVGGLYEQYF.